This T cell receptor (beta chain) was identified in a study of beta chain features in type 1 diabetes. Study results and caveats: Insertion counts at VDJ junctions were lower in type 1 diabetes patients, who also showed more deletions there. When Type 1 diabetes patients were examined, their TCRB CDR3s proved moderately but significantly shorter in all four CD4+ subsets.

The isolated RNA, all of it, was reverse transcribed, so expressed TCRB transcripts were what got sequenced. Here immunoSEQ multiplex PCR was the method, and the copy in TCRdb shows in-frame clones only, minus some. The sample holds fewer than 350,000 clones, about 15% seen once. The CDR3 covers 12 residues. V lost 3 bases and J lost 5, with 10 bases in between. Germline CDR1 is SQVTM and CDR2 is ANQGSEA. This clone was counted once. Its matching antigen is unknown. One heparinised blood draw, averaging about 0.11 L, came from each donor. This clonotype was sampled from a man aged 18 to 29 with type 1 diabetes. The chain couples TRBV29-1 to TRBJ2-5; D is uncertain. The sequenced material came from naive CD4+ T cells from blood. CDR3 in amino acids: CSVEGISETQYF. CDR3 DNA: TGCAGCGTTGAGGGCATCTCGGAGACCCAGTACTTC.